This T cell receptor beta chain was profiled in a study of blood T cell repertoires in COVID-19. The overall study: Sites across the United States, Italy and Spain contributed samples from acute and convalescent COVID-19. PBMCs, B-cell-depleted T cells, or T cells provided the cDNA or gDNA that made up the material.

The CDR3 contains 11 residues. Trimming removed 8 bases from V and 2 bases from J, with 7 bases in between. Germline V lookup: CDR1 MDHEN, CDR2 SYDVKM. Libraries were prepared by immunoSEQ multiplex PCR; TCRdb keeps only in-frame clonotypes and omits some of them. The sample yields about 180,000 clones, about 87% seen once. Material: peripheral blood. V gene TRBV28 combines with J gene TRBJ2-7, with no clear D. The receptor's source is a woman aged 30 to 39 with acute or convalescent COVID-19. DNA for the CDR3: TGTGCCAGCCGAAGCCCCTACGAGCAGTACTTC. The encoded protein is CASRSPYEQYF.